The text below deals with one TCR beta chain. These data are taken from a study of cytomegalovirus exposure and HLA in healthy donors. From germline, CDR1 is GTSNPN and CDR2 SVGIG (reference sequence). The CDR3 runs 11 residues. Trimming pared 1 base from V and 8 bases from J, leaving 8 bases between. Both 60 Vbeta primers and 13 Jbeta primers went into the PCR. Here immunoSEQ multiplex PCR was the method, and the copy in TCRdb shows in-frame clones only, minus some. The data show some 190,000 clones, over 80% seen once. The chain recombines TRBV30 with TRBJ1-1; no clear D gene. The sequence derives from a girl aged 5 to 17 in good health and CMV-seropositive. The sequenced sample was PBMCs. Here the CDR3 reads CAWSGVREAFF. CDR3 bases: TGTGCCTGGAGTGGAGTCCGGGAAGCTTTCTTT.